Below, 7 T cell receptor beta chains from the same sample are listed, as sequenced in a study of identical twins. Using its own MiXCR run on the 5' RACE reads, TCRdb lists one record per CDR3 protein. The data contain about 240,000 distinct CDR3 sequences, roughly 13% of them seen just once; the ten biggest clones take up 3.5% to 5%. These data were likewise used in another study, on yellow fever vaccine responses in identical twins.

The sample comprised memory (CD45RO+) T cells sorted from blood. The receptors here all came from a young woman in good health.

This clonotype was observed a few times. The chain recombines TRBV20-1 with TRBJ1-5; maybe TRBD1 (6 bases). V lost 6 bases and J lost 1, with 13 bases in between. The CDR3 contains 14 residues. From germline, CDR1 is DFQATT and CDR2 SNEGSKA (reference sequence). The CDR3, as DNA: TGCAGTGCCACAGGGACACAGAGCAATCAGCCCCAGCATTTT. Amino acids: CSATGTQSNQPQHF.

A few counts support this clonotype. The chain recombines TRBV4-1 with TRBJ2-7; 13 bases are a match to TRBD2. V was pared by 4 bases and J by 1 base, with 7 bases of the junction left unmatched. Germline CDR1 reads MGHRA; CDR2 reads YSYEKL. This CDR3 region has 17 residues. CDR3 in DNA: TGCGCCAGCAGCCTACTACCGGGACTAGCGGGGTCCTACGAGCAGTACTTC. This encodes CASSLLPGLAGSYEQYF.

This clonotype turned up a few times. The chain joins TRBV28 to TRBJ2-2, with D possibly being TRBD2 (5 bases). Per the germline V gene, CDR1 is MDHEN and CDR2 is SYDVKM. There are 13 residues in the CDR3. Trimming removed 5 bases from V and 7 bases from J, with 11 bases in between. The CDR3 loop is CASSPGLYGELFF. Written as DNA, the CDR3 is TGTGCCAGCAGTCCTGGACTGTACGGGGAGCTGTTTTTT.

This clonotype was recorded a few times. The chain links TRBV11-3 to TRBJ2-1; no clear D. Germline lookup yields CDR1 SGHNT and CDR2 YENEEA. This CDR3 has 15 amino acids. The germline V and J ends were trimmed by 5 bases and 8 bases, with 19 bases remaining between them. CDR3 region: CASSPQGRPGDEQFF. The CDR3 DNA reads as TGTGCCAGCAGCCCCCAAGGGCGTCCGGGCGATGAGCAGTTCTTC.

Comments on this clonotype: A much bigger clone sits one base away, suggesting this may be a read error. Since the CDR3 does not end with the conserved phenylalanine or tryptophan, this likely comes from a read error. The rearrangement joins TRBV3-1 to TRBJ2-7; 7 positions match TRBD1. The CDR3 consists of 14 residues. CDR1 and CDR2 (germline): LGHDT, YNNKEL (reference sequence). Trimming took 0 bases from V and 3 from J; bases not matched to a gene: 2. DNA for the CDR3: TGTGCCAGCAGCCAAGAAGGGACAGTCTACGAGCAGTACTAC. It specifies CASSQEGTVYEQYY.

This clonotype was recorded at least ten times. The chain uses TRBV4-2 and TRBJ2-5; no clear D. The ends were cut back, 1 base at V and 4 bases at J, with 13 bases in the middle. The CDR3 runs 15 residues. CDR1 LGHNA and CDR2 YNFKEQ come from the germline V gene. The CDR3 sequence: CASSQGPIYTETQYF. CDR3 bases: TGTGCCAGCAGCCAAGGTCCAATATATACAGAGACCCAGTACTTC.

The V call is TRBV27, the J call TRBJ1-6; 8 nucleotides line up with TRBD1. The trim removed 6 bases at V and 3 bases at J, leaving 4 bases unmatched. CDR3 size: 15 residues. The germline V gene encodes CDR1 MNHEY and CDR2 SMNVEV (reference sequence). The CDR3 region is CASRSGGSYNSPLHF. The CDR3 DNA reads as TGTGCCAGCAGGTCAGGGGGCAGCTATAATTCACCCCTCCACTTT.